This T cell receptor beta chain originates from a study of CD8 T cells in Susac syndrome. Study in general: Of the sequenced Susac syndrome patients, more than five had active disease and about 8 were in remission.

RNA amounts of roughly 0.45 to 1 ug underwent reverse transcription with random hexamers. A multiplex approach, immunoSEQ multiplex PCR, amplified TCR beta CDR3 across 54 Vbeta and 13 Jbeta. TCRdb analysed the immunoSEQ multiplex PCR reads with MiXCR anew, one entry per CDR3 protein. This table has roughly 200,000 distinct CDR3 sequences, around 94% appearing once. Sequencing of TCR beta was carried out in blood CD8+ and CD4+ T cells. This CDR3 has 13 amino acids. With 6 bases clipped from V and 6 bases from J, the junction kept 8 bases outside the gene matches. Looked up from germline, CDR1 is DFQATT and CDR2 is SNEGSKA (reference sequence).

This sequence joins TRBV20-1 and TRBJ2-1; 7 bases agree with TRBD2. This clonotype was sampled from a human donor with Susac syndrome. The sample was CD4+ T cells from PBMCs. The CDR3 coding sequence is TGCAGTGCCGGGACTACCCGGGGCAATGAGCAGTTCTTC. It codes for CSAGTTRGNEQFF.